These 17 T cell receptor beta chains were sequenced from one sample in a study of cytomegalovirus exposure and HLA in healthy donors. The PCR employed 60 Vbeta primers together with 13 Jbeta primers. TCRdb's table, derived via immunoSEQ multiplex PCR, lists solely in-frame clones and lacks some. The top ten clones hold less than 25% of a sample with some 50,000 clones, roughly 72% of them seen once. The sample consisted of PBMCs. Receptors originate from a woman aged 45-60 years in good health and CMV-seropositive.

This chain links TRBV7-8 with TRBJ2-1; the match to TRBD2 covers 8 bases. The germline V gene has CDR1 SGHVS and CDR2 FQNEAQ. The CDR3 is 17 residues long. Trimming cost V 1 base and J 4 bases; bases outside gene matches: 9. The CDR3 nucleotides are TGTGCCAGCAGCTTAGACGGAAGGCGGGAGGCATACAATGAGCAGTTCTTC. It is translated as CASSLDGRREAYNEQFF.

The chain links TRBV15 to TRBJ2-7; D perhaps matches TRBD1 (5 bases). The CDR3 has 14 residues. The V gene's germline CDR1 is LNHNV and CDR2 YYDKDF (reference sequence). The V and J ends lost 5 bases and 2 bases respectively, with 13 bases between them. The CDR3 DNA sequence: TGTGCCACCAGCCCCTGGAAAGGGGCCTACGAGCAGTACTTC. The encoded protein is CATSPWKGAYEQYF.

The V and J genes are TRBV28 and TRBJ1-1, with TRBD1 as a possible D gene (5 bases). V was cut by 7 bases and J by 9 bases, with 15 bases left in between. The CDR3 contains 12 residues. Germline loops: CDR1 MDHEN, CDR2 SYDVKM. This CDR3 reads CASTSRGSQAFF. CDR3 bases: TGTGCCAGCACCTCCCGGGGGAGTCAAGCTTTCTTT.

The CDR3 region is CASKGASLNTEAFF. As DNA, the CDR3 is TGTGCCAGTAAGGGGGCCAGCTTAAACACTGAAGCTTTCTTT. This chain connects TRBV19 to TRBJ1-1; 7 nucleotides align to TRBD1. The CDR3 consists of 14 residues. V was clipped by 7 bases and J by 2 bases; unmatched bases: 7. Per the germline V gene, CDR1 is LNHDA and CDR2 is SQIVND (reference sequence).

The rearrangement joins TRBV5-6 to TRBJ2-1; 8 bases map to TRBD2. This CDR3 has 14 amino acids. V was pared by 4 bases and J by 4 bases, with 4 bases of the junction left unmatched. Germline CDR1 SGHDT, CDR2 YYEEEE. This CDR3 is CASSRRGVYNEQFF. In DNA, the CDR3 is TGTGCCAGCAGCAGGCGGGGGGTTTACAATGAGCAGTTCTTC.

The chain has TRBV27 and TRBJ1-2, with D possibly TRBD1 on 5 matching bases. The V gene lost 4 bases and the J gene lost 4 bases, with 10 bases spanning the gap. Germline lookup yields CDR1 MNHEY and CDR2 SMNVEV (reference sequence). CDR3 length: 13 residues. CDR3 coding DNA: TGTGCCAGCAGTTCGGACAATCTCTATGGCTACACCTTC. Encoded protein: CASSSDNLYGYTF.

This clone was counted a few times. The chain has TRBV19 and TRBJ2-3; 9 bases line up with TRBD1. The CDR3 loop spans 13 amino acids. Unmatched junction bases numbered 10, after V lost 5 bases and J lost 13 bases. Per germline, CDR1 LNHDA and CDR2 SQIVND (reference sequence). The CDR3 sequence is CASSLQQGAREYF. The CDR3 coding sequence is TGTGCCAGTAGTCTTCAACAGGGGGCGAGGGAGTATTTT.

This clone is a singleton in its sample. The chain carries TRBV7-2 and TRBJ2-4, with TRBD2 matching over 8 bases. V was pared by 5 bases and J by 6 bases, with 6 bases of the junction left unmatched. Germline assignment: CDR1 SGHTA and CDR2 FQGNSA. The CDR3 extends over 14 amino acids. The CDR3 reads CASSLSGGGNIQYF. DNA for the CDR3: TGTGCCAGCAGCCTCAGCGGGGGAGGAAACATTCAGTACTTC.

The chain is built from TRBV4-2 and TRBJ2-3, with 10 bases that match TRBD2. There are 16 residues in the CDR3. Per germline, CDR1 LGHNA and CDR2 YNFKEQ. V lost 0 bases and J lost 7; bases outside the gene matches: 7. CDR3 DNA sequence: TGTGCCAGCAGCCAAGAAGTAACTAGCGGGGCCCATACGCAGTATTTT. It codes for CASSQEVTSGAHTQYF.

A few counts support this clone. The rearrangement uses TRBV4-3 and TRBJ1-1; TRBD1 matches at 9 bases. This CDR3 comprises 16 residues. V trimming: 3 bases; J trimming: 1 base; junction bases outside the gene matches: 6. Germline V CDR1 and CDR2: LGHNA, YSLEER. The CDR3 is CASSQGYRGQNTEAFF. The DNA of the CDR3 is TGCGCCAGCAGCCAGGGATACAGGGGGCAGAACACTGAAGCTTTCTTT.

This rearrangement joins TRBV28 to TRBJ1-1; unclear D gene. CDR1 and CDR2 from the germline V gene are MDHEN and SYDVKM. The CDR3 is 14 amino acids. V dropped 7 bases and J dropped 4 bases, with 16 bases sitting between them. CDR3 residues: CASISYGQVTEAFF. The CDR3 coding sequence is TGTGCCAGCATCTCGTACGGTCAGGTCACTGAAGCTTTCTTT. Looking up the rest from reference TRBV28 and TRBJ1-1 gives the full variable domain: DVKVTQSSRYLVKRTGEKVFLECVQDMDHENMFWYRQDPGLGLRLIYFSYDVKMKEKGDIPEGYSVSREKKERFSLILESASTNQTSMYLCASISYGQVTEAFFGQGTRLTVV.

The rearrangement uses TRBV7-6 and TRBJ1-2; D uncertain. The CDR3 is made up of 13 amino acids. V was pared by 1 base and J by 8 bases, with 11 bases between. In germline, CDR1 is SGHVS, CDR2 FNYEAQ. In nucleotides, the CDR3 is TGTGCCAGCAGCTTAGTGACTGCGGGAGGCTACACCTTC. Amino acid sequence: CASSLVTAGGYTF.

The CDR3 DNA sequence: TGTGCCAGCAGCGGAGGAGGGGAGGGTAATGAAAAACTGTTTTTT. Its translation is CASSGGGEGNEKLFF. The genes are TRBV9 and TRBJ1-4; D is perhaps TRBD1 (5 bases). Germline loops: CDR1 SGDLS, CDR2 YYNGEE. V lost 3 bases and J lost 4, with 13 bases in between. This CDR3 spans 15 amino acids.

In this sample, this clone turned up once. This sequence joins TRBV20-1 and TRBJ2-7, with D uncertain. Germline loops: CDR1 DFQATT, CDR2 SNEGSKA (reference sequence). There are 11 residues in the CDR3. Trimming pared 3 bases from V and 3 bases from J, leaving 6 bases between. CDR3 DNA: TGCAGTGCTAGTCCTTACTACGAGCAGTACTTC. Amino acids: CSASPYYEQYF.

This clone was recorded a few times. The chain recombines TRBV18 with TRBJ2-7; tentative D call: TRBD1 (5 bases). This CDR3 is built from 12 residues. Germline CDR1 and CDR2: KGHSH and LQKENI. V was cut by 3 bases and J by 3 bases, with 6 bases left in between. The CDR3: CASSPDSYEQYF. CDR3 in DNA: TGTGCCAGCTCACCTGACAGCTACGAGCAGTACTTC. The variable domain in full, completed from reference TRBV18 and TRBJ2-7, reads NAGVMQNPRHLVRRRGQEARLRCSPMKGHSHVYWYRQLPEEGLKFMVYLQKENIIDESGMPKERFSAEFPKEGPSILRIQQVVRGDSAAYFCASSPDSYEQYFGPGTRLTVT.

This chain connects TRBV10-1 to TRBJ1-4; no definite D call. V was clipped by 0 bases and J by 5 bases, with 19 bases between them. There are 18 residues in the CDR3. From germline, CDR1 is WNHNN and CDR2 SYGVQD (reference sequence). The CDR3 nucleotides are TGCGCCAGCAGTGAGTCGAGGCCCAACGAACCGGGGAATGAAAAACTGTTTTTT. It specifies CASSESRPNEPGNEKLFF.

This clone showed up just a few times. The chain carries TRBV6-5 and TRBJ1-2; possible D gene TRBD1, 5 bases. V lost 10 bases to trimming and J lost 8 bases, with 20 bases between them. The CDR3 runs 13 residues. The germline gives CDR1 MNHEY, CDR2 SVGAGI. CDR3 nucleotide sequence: TGTGCCACCTCACCCTCAGGGCGGAGCGGCTACACCTTC. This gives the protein CATSPSGRSGYTF.